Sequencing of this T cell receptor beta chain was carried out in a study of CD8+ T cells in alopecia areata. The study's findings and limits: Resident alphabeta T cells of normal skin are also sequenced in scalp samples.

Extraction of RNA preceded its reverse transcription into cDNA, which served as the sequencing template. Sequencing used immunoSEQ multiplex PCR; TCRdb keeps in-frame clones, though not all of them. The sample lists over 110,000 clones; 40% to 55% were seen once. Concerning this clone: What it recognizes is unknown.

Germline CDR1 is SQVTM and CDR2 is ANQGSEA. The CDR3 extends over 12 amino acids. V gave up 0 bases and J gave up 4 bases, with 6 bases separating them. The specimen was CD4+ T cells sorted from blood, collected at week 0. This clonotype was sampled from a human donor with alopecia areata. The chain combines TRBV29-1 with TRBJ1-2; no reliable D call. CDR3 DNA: TGCAGCGTTGAAGATAGGATCTATGGCTACACCTTC. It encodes CSVEDRIYGYTF.